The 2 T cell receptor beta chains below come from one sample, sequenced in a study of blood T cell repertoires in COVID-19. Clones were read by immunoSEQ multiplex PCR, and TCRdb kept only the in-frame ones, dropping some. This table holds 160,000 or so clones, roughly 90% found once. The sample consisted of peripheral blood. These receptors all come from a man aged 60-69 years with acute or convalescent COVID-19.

Here the CDR3 DNA reads TGTGCCAGCAGTCCGCGAGCGGGGGTCTCCTACAATGAGCAGTTCTTC. It specifies CASSPRAGVSYNEQFF. The chain employs TRBV7-3 and TRBJ2-1, with 8 nucleotides matching TRBD2. Germline CDR1 reads SGHTA; CDR2 reads FQGTGA. This CDR3 has 16 residues. V lost 6 bases and J lost 0; bases outside the gene matches: 7.

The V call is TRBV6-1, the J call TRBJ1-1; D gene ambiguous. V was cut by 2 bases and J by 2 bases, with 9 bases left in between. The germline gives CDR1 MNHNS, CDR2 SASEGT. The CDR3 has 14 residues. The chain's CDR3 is CASSEINFNTEAFF. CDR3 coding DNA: TGTGCCAGCAGTGAAATTAATTTTAACACTGAAGCTTTCTTT.